This T cell receptor beta chain is from a study of technical replicates of blood from a handful of donors. The method was immunoSEQ multiplex PCR; TCRdb's version includes in-frame clones alone and lacks a portion of them. This table has 75,000 to 100,000 clones, about 94% appearing once. This CDR3 contains 15 residues. Germline V gene data show CDR1 as SGHTA and CDR2 as FQGNSA. V lost 5 bases to trimming and J lost 6 bases; unmatched junction nucleotides: 11. Sequenced input: T cells isolated from PBMCs. The receptor's source is a human donor in good health. V gene TRBV7-2 combines with J gene TRBJ2-7, with 9 bases matching TRBD1. The DNA of the CDR3 is TGTGCCAGCAGCCTTCGGGGGACAGGGTCTACCGAGCAGTACTTC. Translated: CASSLRGTGSTEQYF.